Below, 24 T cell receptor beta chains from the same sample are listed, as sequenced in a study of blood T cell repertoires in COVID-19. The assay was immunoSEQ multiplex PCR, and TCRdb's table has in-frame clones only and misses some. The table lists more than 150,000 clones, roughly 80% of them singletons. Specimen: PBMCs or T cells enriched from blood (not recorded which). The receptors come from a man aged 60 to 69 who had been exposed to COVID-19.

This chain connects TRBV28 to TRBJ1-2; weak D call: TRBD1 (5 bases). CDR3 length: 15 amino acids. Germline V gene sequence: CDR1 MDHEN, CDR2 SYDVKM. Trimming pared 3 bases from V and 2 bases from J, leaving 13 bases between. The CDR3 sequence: CASSLGGILNYGYTF. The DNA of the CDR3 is TGTGCCAGCAGTTTGGGGGGGATCCTGAACTATGGCTACACCTTC.

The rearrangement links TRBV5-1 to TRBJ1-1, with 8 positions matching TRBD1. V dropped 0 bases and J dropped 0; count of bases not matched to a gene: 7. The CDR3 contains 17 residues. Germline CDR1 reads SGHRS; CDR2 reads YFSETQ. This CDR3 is CASSLGDRTLMNTEAFF. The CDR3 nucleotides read TGCGCCAGCAGCTTGGGGGACAGGACCCTCATGAACACTGAAGCTTTCTTT.

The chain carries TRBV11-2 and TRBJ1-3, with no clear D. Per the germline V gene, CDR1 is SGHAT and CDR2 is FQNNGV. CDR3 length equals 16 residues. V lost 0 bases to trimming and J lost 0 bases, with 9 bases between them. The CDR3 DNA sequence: TGTGCCAGCAGCTTAGAAGGACTCTTCTCTGGAAACACCATATATTTT. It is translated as CASSLEGLFSGNTIYF. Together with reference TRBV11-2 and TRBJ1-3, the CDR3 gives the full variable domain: EAGVAQSPRYKIIEKRQSVAFWCNPISGHATLYWYQQILGQGPKLLIQFQNNGVVDDSQLPKDRFSAERLKGVDSTLKIQPAKLEDSAVYLCASSLEGLFSGNTIYFGEGSWLTVV.

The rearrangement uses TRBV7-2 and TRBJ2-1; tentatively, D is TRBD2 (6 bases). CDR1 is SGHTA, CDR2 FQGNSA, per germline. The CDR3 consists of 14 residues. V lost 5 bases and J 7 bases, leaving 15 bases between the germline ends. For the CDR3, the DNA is TGTGCCAGCAGCCAGGGACTCCGGGGGAATGAGCAGTTCTTC. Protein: CASSQGLRGNEQFF.

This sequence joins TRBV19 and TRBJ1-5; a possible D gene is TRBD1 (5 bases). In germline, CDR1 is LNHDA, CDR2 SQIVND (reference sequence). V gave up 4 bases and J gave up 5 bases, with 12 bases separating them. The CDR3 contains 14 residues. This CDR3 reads CASSNQGGDQPQHF. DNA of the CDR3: TGTGCCAGTAGTAACCAGGGAGGGGATCAGCCCCAGCATTTT.

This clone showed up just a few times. The CDR3 DNA follows: TGTGCCAGCAGTTACTCGGTCCAGGGGGCTCGAGAGACCCAGTACTTC. This translates into CASSYSVQGARETQYF. J is TRBJ2-5 and V is TRBV6-2 or TRBV6-3; 8 bases are a match to TRBD1. The CDR3 loop spans 16 amino acids. CDR1 and CDR2 (germline): MNHEY, SVGEGT. The J segment lost 4 bases and the V segment lost 0 bases, leaving 7 bases of the junction unmatched.

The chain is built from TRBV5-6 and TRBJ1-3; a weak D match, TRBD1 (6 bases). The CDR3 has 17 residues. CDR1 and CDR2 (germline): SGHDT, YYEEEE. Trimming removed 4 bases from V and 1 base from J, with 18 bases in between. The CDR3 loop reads CASSVINRAHSGNTIYF. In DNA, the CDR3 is TGTGCCAGCAGCGTTATCAACAGGGCCCATTCTGGAAACACCATATATTTT. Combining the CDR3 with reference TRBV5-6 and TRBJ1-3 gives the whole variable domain DAGVTQSPTHLIKTRGQQVTLRCSPKSGHDTVSWYQQALGQGPQFIFQYYEEEERQRGNFPDRFSGHQFPNYSSELNVNALLLGDSALYLCASSVINRAHSGNTIYFGEGSWLTVV.

The CDR3 protein is CASSSDRTIGTQYF. The CDR3 region has the DNA TGTGCCAGCAGCTCCGATCGAACTATTGGTACGCAGTATTTT. The genes are TRBV28 and TRBJ2-3, with no clear D. This CDR3 comprises 14 residues. Germline values: CDR1 MDHEN, CDR2 SYDVKM. V was shortened by 6 bases and J by 8 bases, with 18 bases between the two germline ends. Full variable domain (rest looked up from reference TRBV28 and TRBJ2-3): DVKVTQSSRYLVKRTGEKVFLECVQDMDHENMFWYRQDPGLGLRLIYFSYDVKMKEKGDIPEGYSVSREKKERFSLILESASTNQTSMYLCASSSDRTIGTQYFGPGTRLTVL.

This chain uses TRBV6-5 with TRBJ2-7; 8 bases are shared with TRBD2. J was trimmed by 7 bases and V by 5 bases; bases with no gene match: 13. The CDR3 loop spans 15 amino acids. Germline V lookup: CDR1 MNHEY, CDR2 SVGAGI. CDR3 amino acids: CASSRIPGLVGEQYF. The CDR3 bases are TGTGCCAGCAGTCGAATTCCGGGACTAGTGGGTGAGCAGTACTTC.

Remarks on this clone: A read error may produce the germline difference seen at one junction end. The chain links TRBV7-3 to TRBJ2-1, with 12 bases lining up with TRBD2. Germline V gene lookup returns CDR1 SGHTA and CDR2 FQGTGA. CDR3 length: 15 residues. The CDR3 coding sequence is TGTACCAGCAGCTCCGGACTAGCGGGATACAATGAGCAGTTCTTC. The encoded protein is CTSSSGLAGYNEQFF.

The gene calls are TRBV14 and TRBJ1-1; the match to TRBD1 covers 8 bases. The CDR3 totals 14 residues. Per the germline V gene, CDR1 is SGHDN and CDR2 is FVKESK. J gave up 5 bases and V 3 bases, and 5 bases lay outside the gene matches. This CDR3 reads CASSHKQGGTEAFF. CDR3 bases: TGTGCCAGCAGCCACAAACAGGGGGGGACTGAAGCTTTCTTT.

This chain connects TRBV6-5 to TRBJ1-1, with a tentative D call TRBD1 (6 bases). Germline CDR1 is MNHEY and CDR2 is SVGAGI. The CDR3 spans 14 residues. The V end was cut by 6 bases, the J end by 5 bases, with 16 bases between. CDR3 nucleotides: TGTGCCAGCAGAAGCCAGGGGTTTGCAACTGAAGCTTTCTTT. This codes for CASRSQGFATEAFF.

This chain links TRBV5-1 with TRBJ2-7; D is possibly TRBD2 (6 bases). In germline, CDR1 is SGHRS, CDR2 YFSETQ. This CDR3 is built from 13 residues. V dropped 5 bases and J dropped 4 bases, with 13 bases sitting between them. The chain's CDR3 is CASSKEGAYEQYF. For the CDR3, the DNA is TGCGCCAGCAGTAAGGAGGGCGCATACGAGCAGTACTTC.

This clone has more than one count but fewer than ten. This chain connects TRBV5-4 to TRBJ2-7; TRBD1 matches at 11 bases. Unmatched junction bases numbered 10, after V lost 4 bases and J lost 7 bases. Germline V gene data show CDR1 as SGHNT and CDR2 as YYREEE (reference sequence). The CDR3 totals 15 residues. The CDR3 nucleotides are TGTGCCAGCAGCCAGAAGGGACAGGGGGGGTGGGAGCAGTACTTC. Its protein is CASSQKGQGGWEQYF.

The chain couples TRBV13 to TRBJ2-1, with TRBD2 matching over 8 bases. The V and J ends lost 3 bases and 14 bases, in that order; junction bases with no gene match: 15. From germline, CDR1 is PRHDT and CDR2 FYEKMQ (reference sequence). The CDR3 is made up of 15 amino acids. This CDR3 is CASSFRSGSGAGEFF. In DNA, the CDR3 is TGTGCCAGCAGCTTCCGCAGCGGGAGCGGCGCCGGGGAGTTCTTC.

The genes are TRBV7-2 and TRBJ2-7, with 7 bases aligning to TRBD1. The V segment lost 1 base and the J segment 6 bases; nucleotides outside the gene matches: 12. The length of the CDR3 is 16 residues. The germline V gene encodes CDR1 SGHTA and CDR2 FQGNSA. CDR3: CASSLGTGVGHREQYF. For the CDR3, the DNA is TGTGCCAGCAGCTTAGGTACAGGGGTTGGTCATCGCGAGCAGTACTTC.

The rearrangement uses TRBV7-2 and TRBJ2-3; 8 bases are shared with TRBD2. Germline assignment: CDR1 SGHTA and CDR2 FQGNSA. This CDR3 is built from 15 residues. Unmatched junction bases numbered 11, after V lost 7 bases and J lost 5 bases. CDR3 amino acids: CASTGGATGRDTQYF. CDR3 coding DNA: TGTGCCAGCACCGGGGGGGCAACGGGCCGAGATACGCAGTATTTT.

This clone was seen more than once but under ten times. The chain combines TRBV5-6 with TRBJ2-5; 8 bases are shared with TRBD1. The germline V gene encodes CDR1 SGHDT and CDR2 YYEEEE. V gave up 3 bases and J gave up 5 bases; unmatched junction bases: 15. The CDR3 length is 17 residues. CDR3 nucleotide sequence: TGTGCCAGCAGCTCCTTCACGGGACAGGTCTCCGCGGAGACCCAGTACTTC. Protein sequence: CASSSFTGQVSAETQYF.

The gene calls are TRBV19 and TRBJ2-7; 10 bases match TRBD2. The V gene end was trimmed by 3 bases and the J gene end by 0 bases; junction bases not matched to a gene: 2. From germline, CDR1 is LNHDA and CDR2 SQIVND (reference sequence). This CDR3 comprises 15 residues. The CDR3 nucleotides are TGTGCCAGTAGTATCCCTAGCGGGAGCTCCTACGAGCAGTACTTC. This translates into CASSIPSGSSYEQYF.

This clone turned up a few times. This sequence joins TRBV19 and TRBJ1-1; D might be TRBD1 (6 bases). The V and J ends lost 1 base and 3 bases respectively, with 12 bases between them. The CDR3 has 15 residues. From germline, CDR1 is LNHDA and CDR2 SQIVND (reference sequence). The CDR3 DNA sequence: TGTGCCAGTAGTATAGGTAGGGGGACACACACTGAAGCTTTCTTT. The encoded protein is CASSIGRGTHTEAFF.

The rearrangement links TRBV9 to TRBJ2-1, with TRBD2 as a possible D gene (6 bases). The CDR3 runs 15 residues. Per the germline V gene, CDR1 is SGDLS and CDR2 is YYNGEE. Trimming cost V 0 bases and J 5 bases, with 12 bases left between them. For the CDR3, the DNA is TGTGCCAGCAGCGTAGACGGGACTGTAAACAATGAGCAGTTCTTC. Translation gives CASSVDGTVNNEQFF. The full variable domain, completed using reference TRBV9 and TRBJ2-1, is DSGVTQTPKHLITATGQRVTLRCSPRSGDLSVYWYQQSLDQGLQFLIQYYNGEERAKGNILERFSAQQFPDLHSELNLSSLELGDSALYFCASSVDGTVNNEQFFGPGTRLTVL.

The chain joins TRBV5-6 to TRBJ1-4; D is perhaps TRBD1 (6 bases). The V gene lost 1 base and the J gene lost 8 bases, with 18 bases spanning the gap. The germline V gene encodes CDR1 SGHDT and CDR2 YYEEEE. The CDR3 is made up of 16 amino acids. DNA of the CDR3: TGTGCCAGCAGCTTGACGACAAGGACAGTTGGGGAAAAACTGTTTTTT. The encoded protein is CASSLTTRTVGEKLFF.

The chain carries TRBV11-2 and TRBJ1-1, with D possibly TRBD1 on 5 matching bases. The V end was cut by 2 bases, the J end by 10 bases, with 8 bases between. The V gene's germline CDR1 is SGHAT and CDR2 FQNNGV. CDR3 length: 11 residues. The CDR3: CASSLRGGAFF. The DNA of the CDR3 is TGTGCCAGCAGCTTACGGGGGGGAGCTTTCTTT.

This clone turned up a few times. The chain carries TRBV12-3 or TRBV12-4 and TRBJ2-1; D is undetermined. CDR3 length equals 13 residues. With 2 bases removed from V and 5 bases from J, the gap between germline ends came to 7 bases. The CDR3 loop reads CASSLIIHNEQFF. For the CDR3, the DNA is TGTGCCAGCAGTTTAATCATCCACAATGAGCAGTTCTTC.